This T cell receptor beta chain was sequenced in a study of blood T cell repertoires in COVID-19 (dated by TCRdb to about 2020). Some background on the complete study: Samples from collaborators originated in the United States, Italy and Spain and spanned both the acute and convalescent phases of COVID-19. HLA class I and class II types, where available, came from metadata supplied by the sample provider rather than from assay-based typing. A de-identified subject ID, COVID-19 status, age in years and sex were almost always included in the sample metadata. The repertoires were released in a freely available public database meant as a resource for research on the immune response to SARS-CoV-2. The prospective study material was composed of cDNA or gDNA derived from T cells, B-cell-depleted T cells, or PBMCs. Deeply sampled blood TCRbeta repertoires from subjects exposed to, actively infected with, or recovered from COVID-19 were included in the dataset. The samples were drawn from the first 160 participants of the ongoing ImmuneRACE study and from 950 to 1,500 subjects provided by 6 global collaborators. General conclusions and limits of the study: How much clinical and demographic metadata was included differed by source and by participant, and the metadata was provided uncurated.

TCRbeta CDR3 regions were amplified from genomic DNA by means of the immunoSEQ Assay, a bias-controlled multiplex PCR. The authors' pipeline ran thus. The number of nucleated cells in each sample was estimated by amplification of reference gene primers within the assay. To quantify the absolute abundance of each unique TCRbeta CDR3 rearrangement, sequence reads were collapsed and filtered. For each sample, productive Simpson clonality was calculated as the square root of Simpson's diversity index across productive rearrangements. TCRdb's version of the immuneACCESS table is confined to in-frame rearrangements and falls short of the full clone set. An unresolved V gene accounts for under half of the shortfall where checked; the remainder is of unknown origin. Clonal size and the V and J genes are those of that table, whereas D and trimming came from the DNA. This sample comprises roughly 130,000 clones, about 80% of them detected only once. The top ten clones comprise around 10% of the sample.

Enrolling through a virtual design, the prospective study's participants ranged in age from about 18 to 100 years and lived across 20 to 30 United States geographic areas. In the prospective study, participants were assigned to cohorts based on the clinical history participants reported in a screening survey and a study questionnaire. ImmuneRACE Cohort 3 recovered participants were defined by two consecutive negative NP/OP PCR tests, healthcare professional clearance, or symptom resolution. In the prospective study, mobile phlebotomists collected whole blood, serum and a nasopharyngeal or oropharyngeal swab from each participant. Over a 2-month period, participants in the prospective study had the option of providing additional blood draws and questionnaires. Before DNA extraction, blood samples from the prospective study were shipped at room temperature or frozen. This clone appeared a single time. There is no known antigen for this receptor. No qualities accompany the bases; no much larger clone lies one base away.

At the junction V is shortened by 5 bases and J by 3 bases; bases outside the gene matches: 4. Measured from the cysteine to the phenylalanine, the CDR3 is 14 residues long. Of the read, only the CDR3 DNA is kept; its 42 bases are in frame from base 1. In the germline V gene, CDR1 corresponds to SGHTA and CDR2 to FQGTGA. The source of this sequence is a man aged 45-60 years who had recovered from COVID-19. What was sequenced was PBMCs or T cells enriched from blood (not recorded which). The rearranged segments are TRBV7-3 and TRBJ1-2; 9 bases in the junction line up with TRBD1. The sequenced DNA: TGTGCCAGCAGCCCAACAGGGGGCCACTATGGCTACACCTTC. The resulting protein is CASSPTGGHYGYTF.